This record covers a single T cell receptor (beta chain). This sample was included in a study of blood T cell repertoires in COVID-19. For the study at large: Samples came from the United States, Italy and Spain, spanning acute and convalescent COVID-19. PBMCs, B-cell-depleted T cells, or T cells were the source of the cDNA or gDNA that made up the material.

Authors' processing steps: Researchers report that nucleated cell counts were estimated from reference gene primer amplification. TCRdb's table, derived via immunoSEQ multiplex PCR, lists solely in-frame clones and lacks some. For V, J and clone size, that table is used; D and trimming come from the DNA. The sample consists of roughly 180,000 clones, about 85% of them appearing once. After removal of 4 bases from V and 6 bases from J, the junction contained 1 base not matched to a gene. This CDR3 is 13 amino acids long. Sample: peripheral blood. The receptor comes from a man aged 55 to 69 who had recovered from COVID-19. J is TRBJ2-1 and V is TRBV12-3 or TRBV12-4; 9 bases match TRBD1. CDR3 coding DNA: TGTGCCAGCAGTTACAGGGGGCCCAATGAGCAGTTCTTC. It is translated as CASSYRGPNEQFF.